Listed here are 30 T cell receptor beta chains from one sample, sequenced in a study of glioma-infiltrating T cells after dendritic cell vaccination. Sequenced by immunoSEQ multiplex PCR; TCRdb stores in-frame clones only, minus some. Counted here are roughly 100,000 clones, roughly 79% occurring once; the ten biggest clones make up about 12%. This specimen was blood, taken before dendritic cell vaccination. The receptors here all came from a human donor with glioblastoma.

CDR3 amino acids: CASTEGLAGADTQYF. In DNA form, the CDR3 reads TGCGCCAGCACCGAGGGACTAGCGGGGGCTGATACGCAGTATTTT. This sequence joins TRBV5-1 and TRBJ2-3, with TRBD2 identical over 14 bases. Germline-derived CDR1 and CDR2 are SGHRS and YFSETQ. V lost 6 bases, J lost 6 bases, and 6 bases stayed unmatched. This CDR3 has 15 residues.

The chain combines TRBV11-3 with TRBJ2-3, with a tentative D call TRBD2 (5 bases). Per the germline V gene, CDR1 is SGHNT and CDR2 is YENEEA. The V end was cut by 1 base, the J end by 5 bases, with 7 bases between. The CDR3 runs 13 residues. The CDR3 DNA sequence: TGTGCCAGCAGCTTAGGCGAGGGAGATACGCAGTATTTT. Translated, it gives CASSLGEGDTQYF. The full variable domain, its missing parts supplied by reference TRBV11-3 and TRBJ2-3, is EAGVVQSPRYKIIEKKQPVAFWCNPISGHNTLYWYLQNLGQGPELLIRYENEEAVDDSQLPKDRFSAERLKGVDSTLKIQPAELGDSAVYLCASSLGEGDTQYFGPGTRLTVL.

This chain uses TRBV6-6 with TRBJ2-5; D is possibly TRBD1 (5 bases). Germline CDR1 and CDR2: MNHNY and SVGAGI (reference sequence). V was cut by 8 bases and J by 1 base, with 11 bases left in between. The CDR3 runs 13 residues. CDR3 bases: TGTGCCAGCGATTTTGGGGCCCAAGAGACCCAGTACTTC. It translates to CASDFGAQETQYF.

This sequence joins TRBV19 and TRBJ1-3; a possible D gene is TRBD1 (6 bases). Trimming stripped 4 bases from V and 0 bases from J, with 13 bases between. The CDR3 is 16 residues long. CDR1 and CDR2 from the germline V gene are LNHDA and SQIVND (reference sequence). Written as DNA, the CDR3 is TGTGCCAGTAGTAAACGACAGGCGAGCTCTGGAAACACCATATATTTT. Amino acid sequence: CASSKRQASSGNTIYF.

The chain joins TRBV4-1 to TRBJ1-5, with TRBD1 identical over 9 bases. The CDR3 sequence is 16 residues long. V was clipped by 4 bases and J by 3 bases; unmatched bases: 7. CDR1 and CDR2 from the germline V gene are MGHRA and YSYEKL. The CDR3 region is CASSPEDRGSNQPQHF. The CDR3 nucleotides are TGCGCCAGCAGCCCAGAGGACAGGGGATCCAATCAGCCCCAGCATTTT.

The CDR3 bases are TGTGCCAGCAGTGTACCGCAGGCTCAATCCTATGGCTACACCTTC. Protein product: CASSVPQAQSYGYTF. The V and J genes are TRBV6-1 and TRBJ1-2; D not certain. Germline V gene data show CDR1 as MNHNS and CDR2 as SASEGT. The CDR3 length is 15 residues. V was trimmed by 4 bases and J by 4 bases, leaving 16 bases between them.

This clone was detected a few times. The rearrangement joins TRBV7-9 to TRBJ2-7; 7 bases fit TRBD2. From germline, CDR1 is SEHNR and CDR2 FQNEAQ (reference sequence). Trimming removed 5 bases from V and 3 bases from J; junction bases left unmatched: 4. The CDR3 contains 13 residues. The chain's CDR3 is CASSLGRDYEQYF. DNA for the CDR3: TGTGCCAGCAGCCTAGGGAGGGACTACGAGCAGTACTTC.

This sequence joins TRBV7-8 and TRBJ1-6, with 8 bases aligning to TRBD1. Germline V gene data show CDR1 as SGHVS and CDR2 as FQNEAQ. There are 16 residues in the CDR3. The trim removed 5 bases at V and 8 bases at J, leaving 11 bases unmatched. The DNA for the CDR3 is TGTGCCAGCAGCCCATTACCCGCAGGGGGCGATTCACCCCTCCACTTT. Its translation is CASSPLPAGGDSPLHF.

This clone showed up just once. This chain joins TRBV27 and TRBJ2-7; 9 positions agree with TRBD2. CDR3 length: 14 amino acids. The germline gives CDR1 MNHEY, CDR2 SMNVEV (reference sequence). V gave up 6 bases and J gave up 0 bases; unmatched junction bases: 3. CDR3 residues: CASSLAGASYEQYF. CDR3 bases: TGTGCCAGCAGCTTAGCGGGGGCCTCCTACGAGCAGTACTTC.

This rearrangement joins TRBV6-5 to TRBJ2-7; D possibly corresponds to TRBD1 (5 bases). V lost 2 bases and J lost 0, with 11 bases in between. CDR3 length equals 15 residues. CDR1 is MNHEY and CDR2 is SVGAGI in the germline V gene. The CDR3 loop reads CASSYGPTGSYEQYF. The CDR3, as DNA: TGTGCCAGCAGTTACGGACCTACAGGCTCCTACGAGCAGTACTTC.

This sequence joins TRBV19 and TRBJ2-2; D perhaps matches TRBD2 (6 bases). Germline V gene data show CDR1 as LNHDA and CDR2 as SQIVND (reference sequence). The CDR3 consists of 16 residues. With 3 bases removed from V and 8 bases from J, the gap between germline ends came to 19 bases. CDR3 amino acids: CASSMTAGRSTGELFF. The DNA of the CDR3 is TGTGCCAGTAGTATGACGGCGGGGCGATCCACTGGGGAGCTGTTTTTT.

This sequence joins TRBV19 and TRBJ1-5, with D uncertain. The V and J ends lost 1 base and 3 bases respectively, with 13 bases between them. CDR1 is LNHDA and CDR2 is SQIVND in the germline V gene (reference sequence). The CDR3 runs 16 residues. In nucleotides, the CDR3 is TGTGCCAGTAGTATAGGTCAGGTAAGGTTCAATCAGCCCCAGCATTTT. Protein product: CASSIGQVRFNQPQHF.

V is TRBV7-8 and J is TRBJ1-1; tentative D call: TRBD1 (6 bases). Germline V gives CDR1 SGHVS, CDR2 FQNEAQ. CDR3 length: 14 amino acids. V dropped 1 base and J dropped 11 bases, with 17 bases sitting between them. The CDR3 is CASSLVGDRRVAFF. The CDR3 DNA sequence: TGTGCCAGCAGCTTAGTGGGCGACAGGCGGGTTGCTTTCTTT.

The V call is TRBV2, the J call TRBJ1-4; D gene ambiguous. The germline V gene has CDR1 SNHLY and CDR2 FYNNEI. The CDR3 totals 14 residues. The V and J ends lost 6 bases and 5 bases respectively, with 13 bases between them. CDR3: CASSDVAKNEKLFF. DNA of the CDR3: TGTGCCAGCAGCGACGTAGCAAAGAATGAAAAACTGTTTTTT.

The chain has TRBV6-1 and TRBJ1-5, with no clear D. Looked up from germline, CDR1 is MNHNS and CDR2 is SASEGT. The CDR3 has 14 residues. The V end lost 2 bases, the J end lost 2 bases, and 7 bases lay between the germline ends. CDR3 bases: TGTGCCAGCAGTGAAAGCGGAGGCAATCAGCCCCAGCATTTT. It codes for CASSESGGNQPQHF.

On this clone itself: One end of the junction varies from germline; a read error may be responsible. The chain has TRBV7-2 and TRBJ2-3, with TRBD2 matching 10 bases. CDR3 length: 17 residues. In germline, CDR1 is SGHTA, CDR2 FQGNSA. The CDR3 loop reads CASSLVVGLAVTDAQYF. For the CDR3, the DNA is TGTGCCAGCAGCTTAGTAGTTGGACTAGCGGTTACAGATGCGCAGTATTTT.

The rearrangement uses TRBV2 and TRBJ2-5; a possible D gene is TRBD1 (6 bases). The tail of the sequence fits TRBJ2-7 better, so the J call may be wrong. From germline, CDR1 is SNHLY and CDR2 FYNNEI. The CDR3 covers 14 residues. CDR3 nucleotides: TGTGCCAGCAGCCGGGACACCCGCCTCGACGAGCAGTACTTC. Translation gives CASSRDTRLDEQYF.

This clone has only a few counts. The V gene is TRBV5-1, the J gene TRBJ1-1; D might be TRBD1 (6 bases). V gave up 0 bases and J gave up 7 bases, with 13 bases separating them. CDR3 length equals 14 residues. In germline, CDR1 is SGHRS, CDR2 YFSETQ. For the CDR3, the DNA is TGCGCCAGCAGCTTGGGGGGGCTAACAGGTGAAGCTTTCTTT. It specifies CASSLGGLTGEAFF.

J is TRBJ1-3 and V is TRBV4-3, with a weak D call TRBD1 (5 bases). This CDR3 spans 16 amino acids. Trimming removed 4 bases from V and 0 bases from J, with 13 bases in between. Germline lookup yields CDR1 LGHNA and CDR2 YSLEER. In DNA, the CDR3 is TGCGCCAGCAGCCTCCAAGAAGACAGCTCTGGAAACACCATATATTTT. Its protein product is CASSLQEDSSGNTIYF.

The genes are TRBV5-1 and TRBJ2-7; possibly TRBD2 for D (5 bases). Trimming removed 2 bases from V and 2 bases from J, with 8 bases in between. Germline CDR1 is SGHRS and CDR2 is YFSETQ. The CDR3 is 13 amino acids. The CDR3 coding sequence is TGCGCCAGCAGCTTTTCCGGGGCCTACGAGCAGTACTTC. The encoded protein is CASSFSGAYEQYF.

The J gene is TRBJ2-7, the V gene TRBV28, with 10 bases matching TRBD2. Per the germline V gene, CDR1 is MDHEN and CDR2 is SYDVKM. There are 15 residues in the CDR3. Unmatched junction bases numbered 6, after V lost 5 bases and J lost 2 bases. The CDR3 spells CASSASGGATYEQYF. CDR3 bases: TGTGCCAGCAGTGCGAGCGGGGGGGCGACCTACGAGCAGTACTTC.

This chain's CDR3 is CASRNREGEKLFF. The CDR3 nucleotides read TGTGCCAGCAGGAACAGGGAGGGTGAAAAACTGTTTTTT. This sequence joins TRBV28 and TRBJ1-4; D is possibly TRBD1 (6 bases). CDR1 MDHEN and CDR2 SYDVKM come from the germline V gene. Trimming took 6 bases from V and 7 from J, leaving 12 bases between them. This CDR3 region has 13 residues.

In its sample, this clone was seen a few times. V usage is TRBV13 and J usage is TRBJ2-1, with 9 positions matching TRBD1. V gave up 5 bases and J gave up 4 bases; unmatched junction bases: 6. The CDR3 length is 15 residues. Per germline, CDR1 PRHDT and CDR2 FYEKMQ (reference sequence). In nucleotides, the CDR3 is TGTGCCAGCAGCGGCCGGGACAGGGATTACAATGAGCAGTTCTTC. Protein: CASSGRDRDYNEQFF.

Only a few counts were recorded for this clone. The V and J genes are TRBV10-3 and TRBJ2-1; TRBD1 agrees at 9 bases. The CDR3 is made up of 14 amino acids. The germline V gene has CDR1 ENHRY and CDR2 SYGVKD. The V and J ends lost 6 bases and 4 bases, in that order; junction bases with no gene match: 4. The CDR3 sequence is CAISGDREYNEQFF. CDR3 coding DNA: TGTGCCATCAGCGGGGACAGGGAATACAATGAGCAGTTCTTC.

V usage is TRBV2 and J usage is TRBJ2-2; maybe TRBD1 (7 bases). The V gene lost 11 bases and the J gene lost 0 bases, with 13 bases spanning the gap. Germline V gives CDR1 SNHLY, CDR2 FYNNEI. The CDR3 spans 14 residues. CDR3 nucleotides: TGTGCCGGCGGGACAGAAGCGAACACCGGGGAGCTGTTTTTT. Translating it yields CAGGTEANTGELFF.

By its share, this clone is medium-sized. The rearrangement links TRBV5-1 to TRBJ1-2; 8 nucleotides line up with TRBD1. Germline-derived CDR1 and CDR2 are SGHRS and YFSETQ. Trimming cost V 4 bases and J 3 bases; bases outside gene matches: 2. CDR3 length: 13 amino acids. CDR3 loop: CASSATGDYGYTF. The CDR3 coding sequence is TGCGCCAGCAGCGCGACAGGGGACTATGGCTACACCTTC.

The chain carries TRBV11-2 and TRBJ2-2, with D uncertain. CDR3 length: 14 amino acids. Trimming cost V 0 bases and J 7 bases, with 9 bases left between them. The V gene's germline CDR1 is SGHAT and CDR2 FQNNGV. This chain's CDR3 is CASSLDDPGGELFF. The CDR3 DNA follows: TGTGCCAGCAGCTTAGACGATCCGGGCGGGGAGCTGTTTTTT.

As concerns this clone: One end of the junction is discordant with germline, which a read error may explain. The gene calls are TRBV20-1 and TRBJ1-2; D is uncertain. Germline V gene data show CDR1 as DFQATT and CDR2 as SNEGSKA (reference sequence). This CDR3 contains 8 residues. The CDR3 nucleotides are TGCAGTGCTAGGCCTGGCCCCTTC. It translates to CSARPGPF.

The rearrangement joins TRBV7-2 to TRBJ2-1, with TRBD1 matching 7 bases. This CDR3 is built from 15 residues. Per the germline V gene, CDR1 is SGHTA and CDR2 is FQGNSA. Trimming at V came to 2 bases and at J to 4 bases, leaving 5 bases not matched to a gene. CDR3 amino acids: CASSLWDRGYNEQFF. In nucleotides, the CDR3 is TGTGCCAGCAGCTTATGGGACAGAGGTTACAATGAGCAGTTCTTC.

This chain uses TRBV2 with TRBJ1-2, with 8 bases aligning to TRBD1. J gave up 6 bases and V 2 bases, and 14 bases lay outside the gene matches. This CDR3 spans 17 amino acids. The V gene's germline CDR1 is SNHLY and CDR2 FYNNEI. The DNA of the CDR3 is TGTGCCAGCAGTGAAATGAGGACAGGGTTCTTTCTAAATGGCTACACCTTC. Amino acids: CASSEMRTGFFLNGYTF.